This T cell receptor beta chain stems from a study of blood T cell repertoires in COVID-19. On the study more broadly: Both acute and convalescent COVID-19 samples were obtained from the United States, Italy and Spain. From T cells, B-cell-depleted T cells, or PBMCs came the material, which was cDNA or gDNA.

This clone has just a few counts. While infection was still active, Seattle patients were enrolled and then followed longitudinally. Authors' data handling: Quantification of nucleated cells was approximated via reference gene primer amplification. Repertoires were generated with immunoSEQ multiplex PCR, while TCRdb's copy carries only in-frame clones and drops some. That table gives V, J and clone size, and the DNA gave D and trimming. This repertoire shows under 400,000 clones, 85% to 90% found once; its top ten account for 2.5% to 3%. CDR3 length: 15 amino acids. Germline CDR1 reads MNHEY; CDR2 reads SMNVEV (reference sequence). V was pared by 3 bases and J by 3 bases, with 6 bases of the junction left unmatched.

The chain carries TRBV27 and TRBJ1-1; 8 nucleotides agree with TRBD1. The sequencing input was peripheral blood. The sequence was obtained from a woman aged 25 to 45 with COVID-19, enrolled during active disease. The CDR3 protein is CASSFGQGRDTEAFF. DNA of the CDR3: TGTGCCAGCAGTTTCGGACAGGGTAGGGACACTGAAGCTTTCTTT.